This section outlines one TCR beta chain sequence together with its context. As yet, its antigen is unknown. The entry originates in a study of T cell responses to AZD1222 COVID-19 vaccine. The wider study: Analysis merged second doses at about 4 or about 12 weeks. Study findings and constraints: The study found vaccine-associated CD4 TCRs spanning spike, dominant at 160-218 and 743-854.

Data came from immunoSEQ multiplex PCR; TCRdb stores just in-frame clones and leaves some out. In the table there are roughly 180,000 clones, roughly 90% of which are singletons. The CDR3 consists of 13 residues. Germline CDR1 is SGHDN and CDR2 is FVKESK. With 2 bases removed from V and 5 bases from J, the gap between germline ends came to 10 bases. This TCR was sampled from an adult in good health. The chain is built from TRBV14 and TRBJ2-7; no clear D gene. This sample comprised peripheral blood, obtained on day 0 of AZD1222 vaccination. CDR3 sequence (DNA): TGTGCCAGCAGCCAACTCTTAGTGAACGAGCAGTACTTC. Protein product: CASSQLLVNEQYF.